This is a list of T cell receptor beta chains from one sample in a study of blood T cell repertoires in COVID-19. The assay was immunoSEQ multiplex PCR, and TCRdb's table has in-frame clones only and misses some. The repertoire holds about 360,000 clones, with approximately 86% as singletons. Specimen: peripheral blood. The receptors stem from an older woman with COVID-19, enrolled during active disease. The CDR3 runs from the conserved cysteine through the conserved F or W. The D gene is left open where the match is weak. The size of a clone is reported for some rows only, either as once, few or many, or as a class for expanded clones.

d_call: NA; clone_size: NA; v_call: TRBV2; j_call: TRBJ2-5; cdr3_aa: CASSVNQETQYF; cdr3_nt: TGTGCCAGCAGTGTAAACCAAGAGACCCAGTACTTC
d_call: NA; clone_size: NA; v_call: TRBV28; j_call: TRBJ1-1; cdr3_aa: CASLRGGSTEAFF; cdr3_nt: TGTGCCAGCCTGAGGGGGGGAAGCACTGAAGCTTTCTTT
d_call: TRBD2; clone_size: NA; v_call: TRBV3-1/TRBV3-2; j_call: TRBJ2-2; cdr3_aa: CASSPGGGEGTGELFF; cdr3_nt: TGTGCCAGCAGCCCCGGTGGGGGGGAAGGCACCGGGGAGCTGTTTTTT
d_call: TRBD2; clone_size: NA; v_call: TRBV7-6; j_call: TRBJ2-5; cdr3_aa: CASSLAGTSQETQYF; cdr3_nt: TGTGCCAGCAGCTTAGCCGGGACTAGCCAAGAGACCCAGTACTTC
d_call: NA; clone_size: once; v_call: TRBV7-9; j_call: TRBJ2-1; cdr3_aa: CASSLGGQGMQFF; cdr3_nt: TGTGCCAGCAGCTTAGGTGGGCAGGGCATGCAGTTCTTC
d_call: NA; clone_size: NA; v_call: TRBV11-3; j_call: TRBJ1-3; cdr3_aa: CASSLDRSSGNTIYF; cdr3_nt: TGTGCCAGCAGCCTCGACAGGTCCTCTGGAAACACCATATATTTT
d_call: NA; clone_size: NA; v_call: TRBV13; j_call: TRBJ1-2; cdr3_aa: CASSRGGGINYGYTF; cdr3_nt: TGTGCCAGCAGCCGCGGGGGCGGGATCAACTATGGCTACACCTTC
d_call: NA; clone_size: once; v_call: TRBV19; j_call: TRBJ1-6; cdr3_aa: CATRQADNSPLHF; cdr3_nt: TGTGCCACGCGACAGGCCGATAATTCACCCCTCCACTTT
d_call: TRBD1; clone_size: NA; v_call: TRBV5-6; j_call: TRBJ1-5; cdr3_aa: CASSFGTGHQPQHF; cdr3_nt: TGTGCCAGCAGCTTCGGGACAGGCCATCAGCCCCAGCATTTT
d_call: NA; clone_size: NA; v_call: TRBV6-4; j_call: TRBJ2-1; cdr3_aa: CASSDSGGLEQFF; cdr3_nt: TGTGCCAGCAGTGACTCGGGGGGGCTTGAGCAGTTCTTC
d_call: TRBD2; clone_size: NA; v_call: TRBV7-3; j_call: TRBJ2-3; cdr3_aa: CASSYLAGGPDTQYF; cdr3_nt: TGTGCCAGCAGCTATCTAGCGGGGGGGCCAGATACGCAGTATTTT